The entry that follows covers one TCR beta chain sequence. The antigen is unknown. Every donor provided one heparinised blood draw, which averaged about 110 mL. The authors reverse transcribed all of the isolated RNA, so sequencing captured expressed TCRB transcripts. Only in-frame clones appear in the TCRdb table, and some are missing; sequencing was by immunoSEQ multiplex PCR. The repertoire has about 710,000 clones, around an eighth of them found once; the top ten carry 0.04%. These data come from a study of beta chain features in type 1 diabetes. Study observations and caveats: When Type 1 diabetes patients were examined, their TCRB CDR3s proved moderately but significantly shorter in all four CD4+ subsets. More deletions and fewer insertions at VDJ junctions were seen in type 1 diabetes patients.

Germline assignment: CDR1 GTSNPN and CDR2 SVGIG (reference sequence). Trimming left V 1 base short and J 2 bases short, with 11 bases between. CDR3 length: 15 amino acids. Sequenced: naive CD4+ T cells from blood. The receptor was isolated from a man between 18 and 29 years old with type 1 diabetes. The genes are TRBV30 and TRBJ1-4, with a tentative D call TRBD1 (5 bases). CDR3 coding DNA: TGTGCCTGGAGTGATCAGGGAGGCACTAATGAAAAACTGTTTTTT. This gives the protein CAWSDQGGTNEKLFF.